This TCR beta chain was recovered during a study of naive and memory T cell subsets. Overall study findings and caveats: In naive cells, over 95% of TCR sequences were seen only once. In CD4 and CD8 cells, diversity dropped from naive through EMRA.

Germline V gene data show CDR1 as SGHAT and CDR2 as FQNNGV. This CDR3 spans 17 amino acids. Trimming took 2 bases from V and 6 from J; bases not matched to a gene: 12. Two oligonucleotides, mixed equimolar, formed the beta constant-region primer covering TRBC1 and TRBC2. One entry per CDR3 protein results from TCRdb running MiXCR on the UMI-ligation and nested PCR reads. The sample carries 140,000 to 150,000 distinct CDR3 sequences, about 17% recorded once. This clonotype was seen a few times. Its antigen is unidentified. This sequence originates from a human donor in good health. Sample: naive CD4+ T cells from blood. V usage is TRBV11-2 and J usage is TRBJ2-1; 8 bases map to TRBD2. Here the CDR3 reads CASSLRLAGATGNEQFF. The CDR3 nucleotides are TGTGCCAGCAGCTTACGGCTAGCGGGCGCTACCGGCAATGAGCAGTTCTTC.